This TCR beta chain derives from a study of T-cell reconstitution after alpha-beta-depleted transplantation in children. Trimming left V 3 bases short and J 2 bases short, with 10 bases between. From germline, CDR1 is DFQATT and CDR2 SNEGSKA (reference sequence). This CDR3 spans 14 amino acids. Only a few counts were recorded for this clonotype. Unique molecular identifiers featured in how the TCRbeta library was prepared. TCRdb recomputed calls from the PCR reads with MiXCR, one row per CDR3 protein. Of 350,000 to 400,000 distinct CDR3 sequences in the sample, roughly 13% are singletons; the top ten hold around 4.1%.

The source of this sequence is a human donor who donated a stem cell graft to a child with Fanconi anemia. This sequence joins TRBV20-1 and TRBJ2-2; D could derive from TRBD1 or TRBD2 (6 bases each). The sample in question was PBMCs, obtained from the stem cell graft. The DNA for the CDR3 is TGCAGTGCTAGCTCCGGGGGCAACACCGGGGAGCTGTTTTTT. This encodes CSASSGGNTGELFF.